What follows describes a single T cell receptor beta chain. Its matching antigen is unknown. These data come from a study of Ad26.COV2.S vaccination and SARS-CoV-2 variants. The wider study: In the COV1001 trial, the donor was in the Ad26.COV2.S arm. Participants got Ad26.COV2.S intramuscularly, once or twice 56 days apart. Study-level results: Spike-specific TCR breadth was greater after Ad26.COV2.S than placebo. Total T cell responses, in the TCR breadth and depth analyses, may have been underestimated.

Profiled with immunoSEQ multiplex PCR; TCRdb holds only in-frame clones, not every one. The sample carries about 350,000 clones, approximately 81% recorded once. Treatment denoted: roughly 20 received Ad26.COV2.S at low or high dose, single or two shots; roughly five received placebo; per-sample allocation not given. Repertoires come from day 63 after the first vaccine or placebo injection. Germline lookup yields CDR1 MDHEN and CDR2 SYDVKM. The CDR3 covers 15 residues. Losses at the gene ends were 6 bases for V and 4 bases for J; bases not matched to a gene: 10. Sample: peripheral blood, taken in a trial of Ad26.COV2.S vaccine versus placebo. The chain couples TRBV28 to TRBJ2-5; 8 nucleotides match TRBD2. The TCR sequence derives from a person between 18 and 59 years old who received the Ad26.COV2.S COVID-19 vaccine or a placebo. The CDR3 loop is CASRYGGREAETQYF. The CDR3 nucleotides are TGTGCCAGCAGATATGGAGGGCGGGAGGCAGAGACCCAGTACTTC.